This T cell receptor (beta chain) was retrieved from a study of CD8 T cells in ankylosing spondylitis. Points from the study as a whole: Ankylosing spondylitis blood appeared to be characterized by a TCR beta motif of fewer than ten highly homologous variants.

The CDR3 loop spans 11 amino acids. Germline V lookup: CDR1 SGHVS, CDR2 FNYEAQ. V shed 10 bases and J shed 5 bases, with 11 bases lying between them. This clonotype occurred a few times. Its antigen is unidentified. TCRdb processed the 5' RACE reads anew with MiXCR; each CDR3 protein has one entry. Of fewer than 750,000 distinct CDR3 sequences listed, about 20% were seen once; the top ten hold 15% to 20%. This sequence was found in a male donor with ankylosing spondylitis. The rearrangement joins TRBV7-6 to TRBJ2-5; no clear D. Material for sequencing was blood, either unsorted or a sorted T cell fraction (not recorded which). CDR3 loop: CATSYGETQYF. The CDR3 DNA reads as TGTGCCACCTCTTACGGGGAGACCCAGTACTTC. The whole variable domain, remainder taken from reference TRBV7-6 and TRBJ2-5, is GAGVSQSPRYKVTKRGQDVALRCDPISGHVSLYWYRQALGQGPEFLTYFNYEAQQDKSGLPNDRFSAERPEGSISTLTIQRTEQRDSAMYRCATSYGETQYFGPGTRLLVL.